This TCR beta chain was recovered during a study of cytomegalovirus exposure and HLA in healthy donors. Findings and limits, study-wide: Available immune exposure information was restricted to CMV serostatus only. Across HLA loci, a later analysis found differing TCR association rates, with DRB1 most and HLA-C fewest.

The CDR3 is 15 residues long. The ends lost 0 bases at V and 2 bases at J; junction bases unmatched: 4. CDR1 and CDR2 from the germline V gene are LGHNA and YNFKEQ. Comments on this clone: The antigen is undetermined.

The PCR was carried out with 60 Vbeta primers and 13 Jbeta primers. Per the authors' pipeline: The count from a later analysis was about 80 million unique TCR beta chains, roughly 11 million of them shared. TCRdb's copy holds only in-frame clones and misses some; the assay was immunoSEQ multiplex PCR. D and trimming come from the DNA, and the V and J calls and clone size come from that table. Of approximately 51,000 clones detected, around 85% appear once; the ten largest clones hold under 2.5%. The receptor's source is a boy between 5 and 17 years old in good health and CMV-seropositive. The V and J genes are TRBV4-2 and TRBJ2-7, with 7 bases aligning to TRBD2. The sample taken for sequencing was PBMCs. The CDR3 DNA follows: TGTGCCAGCAGCCAAGAGGACGGGGGGACCTACGAGCAGTACTTC. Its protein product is CASSQEDGGTYEQYF.